This TCR beta chain was captured in a study of T cell clonotyping in hematopoietic cell transplantation. Germline assignment: CDR1 SQVTM and CDR2 ANQGSEA. The V gene lost 3 bases and the J gene lost 3 bases, with 16 bases spanning the gap. The CDR3 covers 15 residues. On this clone itself: Its antigen is unknown.

General study findings and limits: Recipient TCR diversity dropped after transplant; expanded clonotypes rose from day 30 to 180. Cells were unsorted, so CD4 and CD8 contributions were not separated.

Libraries were prepared by immunoSEQ multiplex PCR; TCRdb keeps only in-frame clonotypes and omits some of them. Of about 17,000 clones in the sample, over 90% were seen once. This TCR derives from a man in his forties or fifties in good health. Some clones in this sample may be carry-over from other donors' samples. The genes are TRBV29-1 and TRBJ2-3, with D tentatively TRBD1 (6 bases). Material: peripheral blood mononuclear cells. In nucleotides, the CDR3 is TGCAGCGTTGATTTGCGGTCTAGGGGGACAGATACGCAGTATTTT. It is translated as CSVDLRSRGTDTQYF.